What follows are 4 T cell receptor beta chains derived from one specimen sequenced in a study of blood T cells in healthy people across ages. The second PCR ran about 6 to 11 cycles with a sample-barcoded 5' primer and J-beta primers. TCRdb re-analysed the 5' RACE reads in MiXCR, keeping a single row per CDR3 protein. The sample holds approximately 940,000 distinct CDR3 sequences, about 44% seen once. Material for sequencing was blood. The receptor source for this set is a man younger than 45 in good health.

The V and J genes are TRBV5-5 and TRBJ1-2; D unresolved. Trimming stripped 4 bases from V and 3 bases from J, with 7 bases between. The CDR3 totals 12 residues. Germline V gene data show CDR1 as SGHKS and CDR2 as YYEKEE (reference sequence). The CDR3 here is CASSVDHYGYTF. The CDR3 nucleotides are TGTGCCAGCAGCGTAGACCACTATGGCTACACCTTC.

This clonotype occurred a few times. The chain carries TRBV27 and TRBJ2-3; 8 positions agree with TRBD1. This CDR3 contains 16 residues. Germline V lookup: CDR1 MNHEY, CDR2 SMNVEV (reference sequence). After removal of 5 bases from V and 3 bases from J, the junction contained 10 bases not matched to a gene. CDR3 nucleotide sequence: TGTGCCAGCAGTCCCCTCGGGACAGGACATACAGATACGCAGTATTTT. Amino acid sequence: CASSPLGTGHTDTQYF.

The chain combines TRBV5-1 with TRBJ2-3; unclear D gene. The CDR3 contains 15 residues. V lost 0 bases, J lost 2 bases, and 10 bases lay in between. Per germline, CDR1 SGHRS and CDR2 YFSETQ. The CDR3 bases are TGCGCCAGCAGCTTGGATCCTAGGCCCACAGATACGCAGTATTTT. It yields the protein CASSLDPRPTDTQYF.

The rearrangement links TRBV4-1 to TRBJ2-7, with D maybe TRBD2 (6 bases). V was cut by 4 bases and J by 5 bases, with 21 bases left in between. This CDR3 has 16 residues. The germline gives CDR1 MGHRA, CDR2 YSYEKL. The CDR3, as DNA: TGCGCCAGCAGCCTCGGGACTGATTTTGGGGAAGACGAGCAGTACTTC. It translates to CASSLGTDFGEDEQYF.